This T cell receptor beta chain was identified in a study of T cells in Graves' hyperthyroidism and ophthalmopathy. CDR1 and CDR2 (germline): DFQATT, SNEGSKA (reference sequence). V dropped 3 bases and J dropped 14 bases, with 17 bases sitting between them. CDR3 size: 12 residues. What was amplified from RNA transcripts were TCR beta CDR3 regions. The HTBI primer set drove a first-round RT-PCR of the TCR CDR3. From the multiplex PCR reads, TCRdb called clonotypes with MiXCR, one entry per CDR3 protein. The table shows around 490,000 distinct CDR3 sequences, with approximately 20% occurring only once. Sequencing input: blood. The J gene is TRBJ1-3, the V gene TRBV20-1; D is unresolved. This TCR was sampled from a middle-aged man with Graves' ophthalmopathy. The CDR3 DNA reads as TGCAGTGCTAGGAATCAACAATACACGGTATATTTT. Amino acids: CSARNQQYTVYF.